This is a list of T cell receptor beta chains from one sample in a study of T cell clonotyping in hematopoietic cell transplantation. The repertoire was sequenced with immunoSEQ multiplex PCR; TCRdb's copy has only in-frame clones and lacks some. The sample contains tens of thousands of clones, 86% of which appear only once. This specimen was peripheral blood mononuclear cells, taken before stem cell transplant. The receptors were gathered from a man between 60 and 75 years old with biphenotypic leukemia. Some clones in this sample may be carry-over from other donors' samples. The conserved cysteine and the conserved F or W are not part of the CDR3 here. Not all rows give a size; the values are once, few, many and, for expanded clones, a class.

12	TRBV19	TRBJ2-1	.	ASSPRTVLGEQF
14	TRBV4-3	TRBJ2-7	.	ASSHAAGGAGYEQY
13	TRBV7-2	TRBJ1-2	.	ASSLAGIALRGYT
13	TRBV19	TRBJ1-2	.	ASSIPRTGFDGYT
13	TRBV19	TRBJ1-5	.	ASSIQGANNQPQH
12	TRBV2	TRBJ2-2	.	ASKQRDNTGELF
7	TRBV21-1	TRBJ1-5	.	AINQPQH
11	TRBV6-1	TRBJ1-5	.	ASSVTTGQPQH
15	TRBV25-1	TRBJ1-3	.	ASWPALLETEGNTIY
8	TRBV28	TRBJ1-1	.	ASSSTEAF
13	TRBV7-3	TRBJ2-2	.	ASSLAGRNTGELF
10	TRBV6-1	TRBJ2-5	once	ASGYSQETQY
14	TRBV27	TRBJ1-2	.	ASKPGDTTRSYGYT
13	TRBV6-5	TRBJ2-7	.	ASRRERGGFYEQY
13	TRBV6-5	TRBJ1-2	.	ASGDRTGARYGYT